This T cell receptor (beta chain) was sequenced for a study of shared clonotypes between healthy human individuals. The authors divided CD4+ cells into CD45RA+ naive and CD45RA-negative memory subsets. In germline, CDR1 is ENHRY, CDR2 SYGVKD. This CDR3 comprises 12 residues. V gave up 3 bases and J gave up 8 bases, with 10 bases separating them. This clone was seen a single time. The data were produced by immunoSEQ multiplex PCR, yet TCRdb's version contains in-frame clones alone and is incomplete. The sample lists a few million clones, more than 90% occurring once. This receptor was identified in a man between 18 and 35 years old in good health. The sequenced sample consisted of naive CD4+ T cells sorted from blood. Subset in this sample: CD45RA+ positively selected. This chain joins TRBV10-3 and TRBJ1-1; unclear D gene. Here the CDR3 DNA reads TGTGCCATCAGTGAATCGTGGGGAGAAGCTTTCTTT. Translation: CAISESWGEAFF.